Below, 12 T cell receptor beta chains from the same sample are listed, as sequenced in a study of human T cells and chemical hapten exposure. MiXCR, applied by TCRdb to the RACE reads, yields one record per CDR3 protein. Here the sample spans some 32,000 distinct CDR3 sequences, about 5.6% being singletons. Time point meaning: patch test 3, about 24 weeks after DPC sensitization. The treatment denotes: therapeutic diphenylcyclopropenone sensitization with weekly scalp DPC. The sequenced sample was whole blood, obtained in connection with sensitization to the hapten diphenylcyclopropenone (DPC). All receptors derive from a man aged 30 to 45 with alopecia areata. Some clones in this sample may be carry-over from other donors' samples.

The chain has TRBV10-3 and TRBJ2-1; 8 nucleotides agree with TRBD1. The CDR3 loop spans 14 amino acids. Germline V gives CDR1 ENHRY, CDR2 SYGVKD. The ends lost 7 bases at V and 6 bases at J; junction bases unmatched: 8. CDR3 sequence: CAIKGQGASNEQFF. CDR3 bases: TGTGCCATCAAAGGACAGGGAGCTAGCAATGAGCAGTTCTTC.

This clonotype appeared many times. The V and J genes are TRBV20-1 and TRBJ2-5; 14 bases map to TRBD2. Germline V gives CDR1 DFQATT, CDR2 SNEGSKA (reference sequence). Losses at the gene ends were 0 bases for V and 5 bases for J; bases not matched to a gene: 8. The CDR3 is 17 residues long. CDR3 region: CSARERLAGGPGETQYF. As DNA, the CDR3 is TGCAGTGCTAGAGAGCGACTAGCGGGAGGGCCGGGGGAGACCCAGTACTTC.

In the case of this clonotype: A read error may be the cause here, since a much bigger clone is one base away. This rearrangement joins TRBV11-2 to TRBJ2-7, with 8 bases aligning to TRBD1. Looked up from germline, CDR1 is SGHAT and CDR2 is FQNNGV. This CDR3 is built from 15 residues. The CDR3 loop is CASSLETGAFYGQYF. The CDR3 DNA is TGTGCCAGCAGCTTAGAGACAGGGGCGTTCTACGGGCAGTACTTC.

This clonotype has ten or more counts. The chain uses TRBV7-9 and TRBJ2-1, with TRBD2 matching 11 bases. This CDR3 has 14 residues. V was pared by 4 bases and J by 6 bases, with 2 bases of the junction left unmatched. CDR1 is SEHNR, CDR2 FQNEAQ, per germline (reference sequence). CDR3 nucleotides: TGTGCCAGCAGCTCCCTAGCGGGGGGCAATGAGCAGTTCTTC. Encoded protein: CASSSLAGGNEQFF. The whole variable domain, filled in from reference TRBV7-9 and TRBJ2-1, reads DTGVSQNPRHKITKRGQNVTFRCDPISEHNRLYWYRQTLGQGPEFLTYFQNEAQLEKSRLLSDRFSAERPKGSFSTLEIQRTEQGDSAMYLCASSSLAGGNEQFFGPGTRLTVL.

There are many counts of this clonotype. The genes are TRBV4-2 and TRBJ1-3, with TRBD1 as a possible D gene (6 bases). Between the trimmed V and J ends, which lost 6 bases and 3 bases, there was a span of 12 bases. CDR3 length: 14 amino acids. CDR1 is LGHNA, CDR2 YNFKEQ, per germline. The CDR3 DNA reads TGTGCCAGCAGAGCGGGGGCAGATGGAAACACCATATATTTT. Amino acids: CASRAGADGNTIYF.

This clonotype was counted many times. The J gene is TRBJ1-5, the V gene TRBV6-1; no reliable D call. Germline V gene sequence: CDR1 MNHNS, CDR2 SASEGT. The ends were cut back, 8 bases at V and 7 bases at J, with 15 bases in the middle. This CDR3 spans 13 amino acids. The CDR3 sequence is CASLRGIGQPQHF. CDR3 sequence (DNA): TGTGCCAGCCTACGCGGGATCGGGCAGCCCCAGCATTTT.

Many counts were recorded for this clonotype. J is TRBJ1-1 and V is TRBV29-1; TRBD1 aligns across 8 bases. V trimming: 6 bases; J trimming: 7 bases; junction bases outside the gene matches: 16. The CDR3 extends over 15 amino acids. The germline CDR1 and CDR2 sequences are SQVTM and ANQGSEA. The CDR3 DNA follows: TGCAGCGTCAAACCCCCAGGGGGCCTGCAGAGTGAAGCTTTCTTT. Protein product: CSVKPPGGLQSEAFF.

This clonotype appeared many times. One end of the junction varies from germline; a read error may be responsible. V is TRBV2 and J is TRBJ1-4; 8 nucleotides align to TRBD1. CDR3 length: 14 amino acids. The germline gives CDR1 SNHLY, CDR2 FYNNEI. This CDR3 reads CVSSPGQANEKLFF. The DNA of the CDR3 is TGTGTCAGCAGCCCGGGACAGGCTAATGAAAAACTGTTTTTT.

This clonotype was seen at least ten times. The V call is TRBV4-3, the J call TRBJ1-1, with D maybe TRBD1 (6 bases). The length of the CDR3 is 14 residues. Germline V gene sequence: CDR1 LGHNA, CDR2 YSLEER. The V gene lost 4 bases and the J gene lost 2 bases, with 11 bases spanning the gap. CDR3 coding DNA: TGCGCCAGCAGCCTTCACAGGGCCAACACTGAAGCTTTCTTT. Amino acid sequence: CASSLHRANTEAFF.

This clonotype was detected many times. This chain links TRBV6-2 or TRBV6-3 with TRBJ1-4; no clear D. The germline gives CDR1 MNHEY, CDR2 SVGEGT. This CDR3 contains 15 residues. V lost 3 bases and J lost 7, with 15 bases in between. The CDR3 sequence: CASSYGSGSGEKLFF. DNA of the CDR3: TGTGCCAGCAGTTATGGATCGGGAAGCGGTGAAAAACTGTTTTTT.

This sequence joins TRBV30 and TRBJ1-2; maybe TRBD1 (6 bases). V lost 5 bases to trimming and J lost 4 bases, with 8 bases between them. The CDR3 is made up of 11 amino acids. CDR1 GTSNPN and CDR2 SVGIG come from the germline V gene (reference sequence). The CDR3 protein is CAWGQFYGYTF. CDR3 sequence (DNA): TGTGCCTGGGGACAGTTCTATGGCTACACCTTC.

This clonotype showed up many times. This chain joins TRBV4-3 and TRBJ1-2; tentatively, D is TRBD1 (5 bases). V was clipped by 0 bases and J by 2 bases, with 13 bases between them. Per the germline V gene, CDR1 is LGHNA and CDR2 is YSLEER. The CDR3 covers 16 residues. This CDR3 reads CASSQDRQGANYGYTF. In nucleotides, the CDR3 is TGCGCCAGCAGCCAAGATCGGCAGGGAGCGAACTATGGCTACACCTTC.